These 15 T cell receptor beta chains came from one sample sequenced in a study of T cells in Graves' hyperthyroidism and ophthalmopathy. RNA transcripts provided the source from which TCR beta CDR3 regions were amplified. Initially, a first-round RT-PCR of the TCR CDR3 employed the HTBI primer set. TCRdb redid the calling of the multiplex PCR reads with MiXCR, one entry per CDR3 protein. This table holds 700,000 to 850,000 distinct CDR3 sequences, approximately 40% found once. Source material: blood. The receptors stem from a middle-aged woman with Graves' hyperthyroidism.

This clonotype has a handful of counts. The chain employs TRBV6-2 or TRBV6-3 and TRBJ2-7; D gene uncertain. Per the germline V gene, CDR1 is MNHEY and CDR2 is SVGEGT. The CDR3 runs to 15 residues. The V end was cut by 0 bases, the J end by 3 bases, with 12 bases between. DNA for the CDR3: TGTGCCAGCAGTTACTCTCGCGGCCAACGCTACGAGCAGTACTTC. Protein: CASSYSRGQRYEQYF.

This clonotype came up a few times. This rearrangement joins TRBV20-1 to TRBJ1-2; 7 bases match TRBD1. V was pared by 2 bases and J by 6 bases, with 9 bases of the junction left unmatched. There are 14 residues in the CDR3. The germline gives CDR1 DFQATT, CDR2 SNEGSKA (reference sequence). The CDR3 coding sequence is TGCAGTGCTAGACCGACAGGGTTAGAGCATGGCTACACCTTC. As protein: CSARPTGLEHGYTF.

This clonotype appeared a few times. The gene calls are TRBV20-1 and TRBJ1-5, with D perhaps matching TRBD1 (6 bases). The CDR3 loop spans 14 amino acids. The germline V gene encodes CDR1 DFQATT and CDR2 SNEGSKA (reference sequence). V shed 2 bases and J shed 5 bases, with 13 bases lying between them. The CDR3: CSARPPGEDQPQHF. DNA for the CDR3: TGCAGTGCTAGACCCCCAGGGGAGGATCAGCCCCAGCATTTT.

About this clonotype: Germline and junction disagree at one end, which may indicate a read error. V is TRBV5-1 and J is TRBJ2-5; possibly TRBD1 or TRBD2 for D (5 bases each). The CDR3 has 13 amino acids. Per germline, CDR1 SGHRS and CDR2 YFSETQ. CDR3 bases: TGTGCCAGCAGCTTGCGAGGGGAAGAGGCCCAGTACTTC. Translating gives CASSLRGEEAQYF.

The chain recombines TRBV5-1 with TRBJ1-4, with D possibly matching TRBD1 (6 bases). The CDR3 contains 14 residues. Trimming took 4 bases from V and 8 from J, leaving 15 bases between them. CDR1 is SGHRS, CDR2 YFSETQ, per germline. This chain's CDR3 is CASSNDRSFEKLFF. Here the CDR3 DNA reads TGCGCCAGCAGCAACGACAGGTCTTTCGAAAAACTGTTTTTT.

The sample holds many counts of this clonotype. The chain carries TRBV5-4 and TRBJ1-1, with a weak D call TRBD1 (6 bases). Trimming cost V 4 bases and J 1 base, with 11 bases left between them. Germline V gene lookup returns CDR1 SGHNT and CDR2 YYREEE (reference sequence). This CDR3 region has 14 residues. The CDR3 DNA is TGTGCCAGCAGCAACAGGGTTCGGAACACTGAAGCTTTCTTT. It translates to CASSNRVRNTEAFF. The full variable domain, in which reference TRBV5-4 and TRBJ1-1 provide the parts outside the CDR3, is ETGVTQSPTHLIKTRGQQVTLRCSSQSGHNTVSWYQQALGQGPQFIFQYYREEENGRGNFPPRFSGLQFPNYSSELNVNALELDDSALYLCASSNRVRNTEAFFGQGTRLTVV.

This rearrangement joins TRBV25-1 to TRBJ1-4; TRBD1 is a possible D gene (5 bases). The V end lost 4 bases, the J end lost 0 bases, and 15 bases lay between the germline ends. The germline CDR1 and CDR2 sequences are MGHDK and SYGVNS. The CDR3 spans 17 residues. CDR3 DNA: TGTGCCAGCAGTGCTAATTGGGACGCAGCAACTAATGAAAAACTGTTTTTT. Encoded protein: CASSANWDAATNEKLFF.

Note on this clonotype: It may be a read error: a sequence one base away is much more abundant. V and J are TRBV7-9 and TRBJ1-3; 11 bases agree with TRBD1. Per germline, CDR1 SEHNR and CDR2 FQNEAQ (reference sequence). The CDR3 has 16 residues. CDR3 coding DNA: TGTGCCAGCAGCTCGTCCCGGACAGGGGGCGGAAACACCGTATATTTT. As protein: CASSSSRTGGGNTVYF.

This clonotype was recorded at least ten times. The chain recombines TRBV7-9 with TRBJ1-5; D unclear. The length of the CDR3 is 17 residues. CDR1 is SEHNR, CDR2 FQNEAQ, per germline (reference sequence). Trimming removed 1 base at V and 1 base at J, with 14 bases between. The CDR3 region has the DNA TGTGCCAGCAGCTTAGGAGACGGACCGAGCAGCAATCAGCCCCAGCATTTT. The encoded protein is CASSLGDGPSSNQPQHF.

This clonotype was observed many times. This CDR3 is CASSLTGTGWQPQHF. In nucleotides, the CDR3 is TGCGCCAGCAGCTTGACCGGGACAGGGTGGCAGCCCCAGCATTTT. V is TRBV5-1 and J is TRBJ1-5; 9 bases are shared with TRBD1. Trimming took 1 base from V and 7 from J; bases not matched to a gene: 6. Germline V gene data show CDR1 as SGHRS and CDR2 as YFSETQ. This CDR3 spans 15 amino acids.

This clonotype has just a few counts. The CDR3 loop reads CSVVYDRAGLVGYADTEAFF. The DNA of the CDR3 is TGCAGCGTCGTTTATGACAGGGCCGGGTTGGTTGGATATGCGGACACTGAAGCTTTCTTT. The genes are TRBV29-1 and TRBJ1-1; 7 bases agree with TRBD1. The V gene's germline CDR1 is SQVTM and CDR2 ANQGSEA. The CDR3 length is 20 residues. V was pared by 6 bases and J by 3 bases, with 28 bases of the junction left unmatched. Full variable domain (missing parts from reference TRBV29-1 and TRBJ1-1): SAVISQKPSRDICQRGTSLTIQCQVDSQVTMMFWYRQQPGQSLTLIATANQGSEATYESGFVIDKFPISRPNLTFSTLTVSNMSPEDSSIYLCSVVYDRAGLVGYADTEAFFGQGTRLTVV.

This clonotype was seen a few times. A read error may be the cause here, since a much bigger clone is one base away. This chain links TRBV20-1 with TRBJ1-2; TRBD1 aligns across 9 bases. The germline V gene encodes CDR1 DFQATT and CDR2 SNEGSKA (reference sequence). The CDR3 contains 12 residues. The DNA for the CDR3 is TGCGGTGCGCCGACAGGGGGTTATGGCTACACCTTC. Amino acid sequence: CGAPTGGYGYTF.

The CDR3 is CASSSKLRWRGSIISSYEQYF. CDR3 DNA sequence: TGTGCCAGCAGCTCGAAGTTACGCTGGCGGGGGTCCATCATAAGCTCCTACGAGCAGTACTTC. This chain joins TRBV11-2 and TRBJ2-7; 7 positions match TRBD2. The CDR3 is made up of 21 amino acids. CDR1 is SGHAT, CDR2 FQNNGV, per germline. J lost 0 bases, V lost 4 bases, and 24 bases had no gene match.

This clonotype was found a few times. The chain uses TRBV11-3 and TRBJ2-2; D unclear. V lost 9 bases and J lost 1, with 9 bases in between. CDR1 and CDR2 (germline): SGHNT, YENEEA. The CDR3 sequence is 13 residues long. As DNA, the CDR3 is TGTGCCAGGCCCCTAGGGAACACCGGGGAGCTGTTTTTT. This encodes CARPLGNTGELFF.

This clonotype came up a few times. The V and J genes are TRBV19 and TRBJ1-2, with D perhaps TRBD1 (5 bases). The V end was cut by 3 bases, the J end by 8 bases, with 25 bases between. This CDR3 comprises 17 residues. Germline V gives CDR1 LNHDA, CDR2 SQIVND (reference sequence). The CDR3 sequence is CASSIRTEATARGGYTF. The CDR3 DNA reads TGTGCCAGTAGTATTAGGACGGAAGCGACAGCACGGGGGGGCTACACCTTC. Looking up the rest from reference TRBV19 and TRBJ1-2 gives the full variable domain: DGGITQSPKYLFRKEGQNVTLSCEQNLNHDAMYWYRQDPGQGLRLIYYSQIVNDFQKGDIAEGYSVSREKKESFPLTVTSAQKNPTAFYLCASSIRTEATARGGYTFGSGTRLTVV.